These T cell receptor beta chains were read from a single sample in a study of identical twins. TCRdb processed the 5' RACE reads anew with MiXCR; each CDR3 protein has one entry. Here the sample spans approximately 410,000 distinct CDR3 sequences, about a fifth being singletons. The sample taken for sequencing was naive T cells sorted from blood. These receptor sequences come from a man aged 50 or older in good health. CDR3s include the opening cysteine and the closing phenylalanine or tryptophan. D genes are given only for firm matches. Clone size is not always given. Where it is, it says once, few, many or a class for expanded clones.

v_gene	j_gene	abundance	d_gene	CDR3nt	CDR3aa
TRBV28	TRBJ2-1	NA	TRBD2	TGTGCCAGCAGTCCCTTTAGCGGGAGGGCCGGGGTTGAGCAGTTCTTC	CASSPFSGRAGVEQFF
TRBV20-1	TRBJ1-5	few	NA	TGCAGTGCTAGAGAGGCGAGGGGTTTACAGCCCCAGCATTTT	CSAREARGLQPQHF
TRBV18	TRBJ2-5	NA	TRBD2	TGTGCCAGCTCACCAGGGACTAGCGGGAGTAGTTTCGGAGAGACCCAGTACTTC	CASSPGTSGSSFGETQYF
TRBV7-2	TRBJ1-6	many	TRBD1	TGTGCCAGCAGCCGGGGACAGGGAAATTCACCCCTCCACTTT	CASSRGQGNSPLHF
TRBV11-2	TRBJ2-1	NA	NA	TGTGCCAGCAGTCGAATACCCAAACCAGGCTACAATGAGCAGTTCTTC	CASSRIPKPGYNEQFF
TRBV5-6	TRBJ1-1	many	NA	TGTGCCAGCAGCCTACTGAGGGGCCCTGAAGCTTTCTTT	CASSLLRGPEAFF
TRBV5-4	TRBJ1-6	few	NA	TGTGCCAGCAGCTTAGGGAGGGAAGGGTCACCCCTCCACTTT	CASSLGREGSPLHF
TRBV20-1	TRBJ2-1	many	TRBD2	TGCAGTGCTAGAGATCTCTACCAGCGGGGGGCCTGGAATGAGCAGTTCTTC	CSARDLYQRGAWNEQFF
TRBV10-3	TRBJ1-5	many	NA	TGTGCCATCAGTGAGTCGGTCGTGGGGGCAAAGAATCAGCCCCAGCATTTT	CAISESVVGAKNQPQHF
TRBV20-1	TRBJ2-1	few	NA	TGCAGTGCTAGAGACATCAACAATGAGCAGTTCTTC	CSARDINNEQFF
TRBV7-2	TRBJ1-1	NA	TRBD1	TGTGCCAGCAGCCAAAACAGGGGTAGGACTGAAGCTTTCTTT	CASSQNRGRTEAFF
TRBV7-6	TRBJ2-7	few	NA	TGTGCCAGCAGCCCAGTTACGTCCCACGAGCAGTACTTC	CASSPVTSHEQYF
TRBV6-5	TRBJ2-5	few	NA	TGTGCCAGCAGTTACTCGAAGCTAGAGACCCAGTACTTC	CASSYSKLETQYF
TRBV10-3	TRBJ2-5	many	NA	TGTGCCATCAGTGCCGGGGCAGACCTGGGGGAGACCCAGTACTTC	CAISAGADLGETQYF
TRBV7-8	TRBJ2-1	few	TRBD2	TGTGCCAGCAGCTCCCTGAGGGGGCTAGCGGGAGGTGGTGAGCAGTTCTTC	CASSSLRGLAGGGEQFF
TRBV24-1	TRBJ2-2	once	NA	TGTGCCACCAGTGATTGGCCGGGACAAAGGGCCACCGGGGAGCTGTTTTTT	CATSDWPGQRATGELFF
TRBV20-1	TRBJ1-3	many	NA	TGCAGTGCAAGATCCCGGGAGCCTGGAAACACCATATATTTT	CSARSREPGNTIYF
TRBV5-5	TRBJ2-7	NA	NA	TGTGCCAGCTCGAATCCGAAGATTGAGCAGTACTTC	CASSNPKIEQYF
TRBV4-1	TRBJ2-1	NA	TRBD1	TGCGCCAGCAGCCAAGATCCCACAGGGGGGCTAGGATACAATGAGCAGTTCTTC	CASSQDPTGGLGYNEQFF
TRBV7-9	TRBJ2-3	few	NA	TGTGCCAGCAGCGCAATTCCAGATACGCAGTATTTT	CASSAIPDTQYF
TRBV5-1	TRBJ2-3	few	NA	TGCGCCAGCAGCTCCCAGGGGACTAGCACAGATACGCAGTATTTT	CASSSQGTSTDTQYF
TRBV20-1	TRBJ2-1	NA	TRBD1	TGCAGTGCTAGGCCCAGGGGGCCTTACAATGAGCAGTTCTTC	CSARPRGPYNEQFF
TRBV7-8	TRBJ1-2	few	NA	TGTGCCAGCAGGGGGGAAGGAGGCTACACCTTC	CASRGEGGYTF
TRBV20-1	TRBJ1-5	few	NA	TGCAGTGCTAGAGACGGGGAAAAGCAGCCCCAGCATTTT	CSARDGEKQPQHF
TRBV5-6	TRBJ2-5	many	NA	TGTGCCAGCAGCCCCGAGGCTAGCCCTCAAGAGACCCAGTACTTC	CASSPEASPQETQYF
TRBV5-5	TRBJ2-2	many	NA	TGTGCCAGCAGCCGTGGACATTCGAACACCGGGGAGCTGTTTTTT	CASSRGHSNTGELFF
TRBV28	TRBJ2-1	many	NA	TGTGCCAGCAGTCCCCTCAGGGCGGGCTCCTACAATGAGCAGTTCTTC	CASSPLRAGSYNEQFF
TRBV7-9	TRBJ2-1	many	TRBD2	TGTGCCAGCAGCTCGGGACTAGCTGGAGATGAGCAGTTCTTC	CASSSGLAGDEQFF
TRBV28	TRBJ2-1	NA	NA	TGTGCCAGCAGTTTATCTCTAGAATCAGATGAGCAGTTCTTC	CASSLSLESDEQFF
TRBV5-4	TRBJ2-3	NA	NA	TGTGCCAGCAGCTTGCAGGGTTTAGAAGATACGCAGTATTTT	CASSLQGLEDTQYF
TRBV29-1	TRBJ1-5	few	TRBD1	TGCAGCGGCGCGACAGGGGTCAATCAGCCCCAGCATTTT	CSGATGVNQPQHF
TRBV15	TRBJ2-3	few	NA	TGTGCCACCAGCAGAGATAATTTGGGAACAGATACGCAGTATTTT	CATSRDNLGTDTQYF
TRBV20-1	TRBJ2-7	NA	TRBD2	TGCAGTGCTAGAGATTGGGCTAGCGGGAGCTCCTACGAGCAGTACTTC	CSARDWASGSSYEQYF
TRBV20-1	TRBJ1-2	NA	NA	TGCAGTGCTAGAGTAGCGGTTGGCGGCTACACCTTC	CSARVAVGGYTF
TRBV5-1	TRBJ2-5	few	NA	TGCGCCAGCAGCTTGGAGGCAGCCGAAGAGACCCAGTACTTC	CASSLEAAEETQYF
TRBV20-1	TRBJ2-2	NA	TRBD2	TGCAGTGCAACCGGGACTAGCGGAGCGAACACCGGGGAGCTGTTTTTT	CSATGTSGANTGELFF
TRBV20-1	TRBJ1-2	NA	TRBD1	TGCAGTGCTAGAGAGGACAGGAGCTATGGCTACACCTTC	CSAREDRSYGYTF
TRBV14	TRBJ2-4	many	TRBD2	TGTGCCAGCAGCCAAGCGAGCGGGGGTCCCAAAAACATTCAGTACTTC	CASSQASGGPKNIQYF
TRBV4-1	TRBJ2-7	few	NA	TGCGCCAGCAGCCAATTCAATCCCAGCGAGCAGTACTTC	CASSQFNPSEQYF
TRBV5-1	TRBJ2-7	NA	NA	TGCGCCAGCAGCTTGGGGAGGGGCTACACCTACGAGCAGTACTTC	CASSLGRGYTYEQYF
TRBV9	TRBJ2-1	few	TRBD2	TGTGCCAGCAGCGCGAGCGGGGGCTCCTACAATGAGCAGTTCTTC	CASSASGGSYNEQFF
TRBV9	TRBJ2-3	few	NA	TGTGCCAGCAGCGTAGGAACCACAGATACGCAGTATTTT	CASSVGTTDTQYF
TRBV6-5	TRBJ2-1	many	TRBD2	TGTGCCAGCAGTTATCGGGGGGGCACCTACAATGAGCAGTTCTTC	CASSYRGGTYNEQFF
TRBV20-1	TRBJ2-2	many	TRBD1	TGCAGTGCTAGATCGGGACAGGCGAACACCGGGGAGCTGTTTTTT	CSARSGQANTGELFF
TRBV9	TRBJ2-1	NA	TRBD1	TGTGCCAGCAGCTTGGACAGGGAAGACAATGAGCAGTTCTTC	CASSLDREDNEQFF
TRBV20-1	TRBJ2-5	many	TRBD1	TGCAGTGCTAGCATTACAGGGGCGATCCAAGAGACCCAGTACTTC	CSASITGAIQETQYF
TRBV20-1	TRBJ2-7	NA	TRBD1	TGCAGTGCTAGGGATCCCTCCGGGACAGGGGGGTACGAGCAGTACTTC	CSARDPSGTGGYEQYF
TRBV4-1	TRBJ1-6	many	NA	TGCGCCAGCAGCCAAGGTTTCAGGGAAAGCTCCTATAATTCACCCCTCCACTTT	CASSQGFRESSYNSPLHF
TRBV5-1	TRBJ2-7	few	NA	TGCGCCAGCAGCTTGGACAGGGACGGGTACTACGAGCAGTACTTC	CASSLDRDGYYEQYF
TRBV7-7	TRBJ2-5	NA	TRBD1	TGTGCTAGCAGCTTAGTGGGGGACAGAGCCACCCAGTACTTC	CASSLVGDRATQYF
TRBV27	TRBJ2-2	few	TRBD2	TGTGCCAGCAGTTTCTTAGCGGGGGTGAACACCGGGGAGCTGTTTTTT	CASSFLAGVNTGELFF
TRBV12-3/TRBV12-4	TRBJ1-6	NA	NA	TGTGCCAGCAGTTTTAGTGCAGATAATTCACCCCTCCACTTT	CASSFSADNSPLHF
TRBV6-5	TRBJ2-5	NA	NA	TGTGCCAGCAGTTACTCGAATGGCAGGGAGACCCAGTACTTC	CASSYSNGRETQYF
TRBV5-1	TRBJ2-1	many	NA	TGCGCCAGCAGCTTGCCTGGGGCTAATGAGCAGTTCTTC	CASSLPGANEQFF
TRBV18	TRBJ2-1	NA	NA	TGTGCCAGCTCACCTCGACAGGCCATGAGTTCCTACAATGAGCAGTTCTTC	CASSPRQAMSSYNEQFF
TRBV28	TRBJ2-5	NA	NA	TGTGCCAGCAGCGGGGGACGACCGTTGGAGACCCAGTACTTC	CASSGGRPLETQYF
TRBV28	TRBJ2-7	many	NA	TGTGCCAGCAAAGGGGGCGAGCAGTACTTC	CASKGGEQYF